This TCR beta chain was sequenced for a study of blood T cell repertoires in COVID-19 (dated by TCRdb to 2020 to 2022). In terms of the full investigation: Samples covering the acute and convalescent phases of COVID-19 were provided by collaborators in the United States, Italy and Spain. Samples were obtained from the ongoing ImmuneRACE study (first 160 participants) and from 1,254 subjects provided by 6 global collaborators. Deeply sampled blood TCRbeta repertoires from subjects exposed to, actively infected with, or recovered from COVID-19 were included in the dataset. The prospective study material was composed of cDNA or gDNA derived from T cells, B-cell-depleted T cells, or PBMCs. Sample metadata almost always included a de-identified subject ID, COVID-19 status, age in years and sex. HLA class I and class II types, where available, came from metadata supplied by the sample provider rather than from assay-based typing. The repertoires were released in a freely available public database intended as a resource for research on the immune response to SARS-CoV-2.

V is cut by 0 bases and J by 4 bases, and the space between the germline ends is 13 bases. The CDR1 and CDR2 encoded by the germline V gene are SGHRS and YFSETQ. Including cysteine and phenylalanine, the CDR3 has 16 amino acids. The DNA shown is the 48-base CDR3, in frame from base 1. Concerning this clone itself: Its target antigen remains unknown. Per-nucleotide qualities are absent, and no much larger clonotype sits a single base away.

Participants in the prospective study were enrolled through a virtual design, were aged roughly 18 to 100 years, and lived in 24 United States geographic areas. Cohort assignment in the prospective study relied on participant-reported clinical history from a screening survey and a study questionnaire. Exposed participants were defined as having been in contact with someone with a PCR-confirmed or clinician-diagnosed COVID-19 case within 2 weeks of study entry. In the prospective study, whole blood, serum and a nasopharyngeal or oropharyngeal swab were collected from each participant by mobile phlebotomists. Prospective study participants could optionally give additional blood draws and questionnaires over an approximately two-month period. Prospective study blood samples were shipped either frozen or at room temperature before DNA extraction. TCRbeta CDR3 regions were amplified from genomic DNA by means of the immunoSEQ Assay, a bias-controlled multiplex PCR. In the source study's methods: Within the assay, amplification of reference gene primers was used to estimate how many nucleated cells each sample contained. To quantify the absolute abundance of each unique TCRbeta CDR3 rearrangement, sequence reads were collapsed and filtered. For each sample, productive Simpson clonality was calculated as the square root of Simpson's diversity index across productive rearrangements. TCRdb provides this immuneACCESS table in a form limited to in-frame rearrangements. Some clones are lacking; in checked studies, under half of them reflect an unresolved V gene, and why the rest are absent is not known. V, J and clone size are taken as reported in that table, and D and trimming were inferred from the DNA itself. Across this sample there are 200,000 to 250,000 clones, with approximately 90% seen only once. The ten most abundant clones make up over 0.85% of the sample.

Beyond this particular receptor, the publication reports: Clinical and demographic metadata were provided uncurated, with the amount varying by source and participant.

The TCR originated in a man aged 50-59 years who had been exposed to COVID-19. This chain joins TRBV5-1 to TRBJ2-2; the D gene is perhaps TRBD1, from 5 matching bases. Material for sequencing was PBMCs or T cells enriched from blood (not recorded which). The DNA sequence is given as TGCGCCAGCAGCTTGGAAGGGGTTCAGTCCACCGGGGAGCTGTTTTTT. The encoded protein is CASSLEGVQSTGELFF.